The source of this T cell receptor (beta chain) is a study of blood T cells in healthy people across ages. CDR3 length equals 14 residues. From germline, CDR1 is SGHRS and CDR2 YFSETQ. V lost 4 bases, J lost 9 bases, and 9 bases stayed unmatched. Alongside a J-beta primer mix, a sample-barcoded 5' primer served in a second PCR lasting 7 to 11 cycles. TCRdb reprocessed the 5' RACE reads via MiXCR and lists one record per CDR3 protein. The table lists approximately 850,000 distinct CDR3 sequences, approximately 48% of them singletons, with around 21% in the top ten. The sequence was collected from a man in his sixties in good health. The sequencing sample was made of blood. The V gene is TRBV5-1, the J gene TRBJ2-1; 8 nucleotides align to TRBD2. CDR3 residues: CASSRGGPAGEQFF. DNA for the CDR3: TGCGCCAGCAGCCGGGGGGGGCCAGCCGGTGAGCAGTTCTTC. Filled out from reference TRBV5-1 and TRBJ2-1, the complete variable domain reads KAGVTQTPRYLIKTRGQQVTLSCSPISGHRSVSWYQQTPGQGLQFLFEYFSETQRNKGNFPGRFSGRQFSNSRSEMNVSTLELGDSALYLCASSRGGPAGEQFFGPGTRLTVL.